This is a list of T cell receptor beta chains from one sample in a study of blood T cell repertoires in COVID-19. TCRdb's copy holds only in-frame clones and misses some; the assay was immunoSEQ multiplex PCR. The sample lists 450,000 or so clones, around nine tenths seen once, with more than 0.7% in the top ten. Sequenced input: peripheral blood. These receptors all come from a man aged 18 to 29 with COVID-19, enrolled during active disease. CDR3s include the opening cysteine and the closing phenylalanine or tryptophan. A D gene is named only where the DNA matches it firmly. A row's size may be missing; if present it is once, few, many or a size class.

d_call	clone_size	cdr3_length	v_call	j_call	cdr3_aa	cdr3_nt
TRBD1	NA	13	TRBV12-3/TRBV12-4	TRBJ1-2	CASSTIQGSGYTF	TGTGCCAGCAGTACGATACAGGGGTCAGGCTACACCTTC
NA	NA	15	TRBV7-9	TRBJ2-1	CASSSRDSQFNEQFF	TGTGCCAGCAGCTCCCGGGACTCCCAATTTAATGAGCAGTTCTTC
TRBD2	NA	17	TRBV5-4	TRBJ2-5	CACSPNRGTSSWETQYF	TGTGCCTGCAGCCCCAACCGAGGGACTAGCTCGTGGGAGACCCAGTACTTC
TRBD1	NA	15	TRBV18	TRBJ2-7	CASSPGTGGTYEQYF	TGTGCCAGCTCACCCGGGACAGGGGGCACCTACGAGCAGTACTTC
NA	NA	16	TRBV5-6	TRBJ1-6	CASSSTGQPYNSPLHF	TGTGCCAGCAGCTCTACTGGACAGCCCTATAATTCACCCCTCCACTTT
TRBD2	NA	14	TRBV14	TRBJ2-1	CASSQELAINEQFF	TGTGCCAGCAGCCAAGAACTAGCGATTAATGAGCAGTTCTTC
NA	NA	14	TRBV30	TRBJ2-7	CAWRGPARGYEQYF	TGTGCCTGGAGGGGCCCCGCCAGGGGCTACGAGCAGTACTTC
NA	NA	12	TRBV20-1	TRBJ2-7	CSASGQTYEQYF	TGCAGTGCTAGTGGGCAGACCTACGAGCAGTACTTC
TRBD2	NA	18	TRBV11-2	TRBJ2-1	CASSLGTSGTSSYNEQFF	TGTGCCAGCAGCTTAGGAACTAGCGGGACTAGCTCCTACAATGAGCAGTTCTTC
NA	NA	15	TRBV7-9	TRBJ1-4	CASSLPRGNNEKLFF	TGTGCCAGCAGCCTACCCAGGGGAAATAATGAAAAACTGTTTTTT
NA	NA	17	TRBV6-6	TRBJ1-5	CASSPFGGGAINQPQHF	TGTGCCAGCAGTCCTTTCGGCGGGGGGGCGATCAATCAGCCCCAGCATTTT
TRBD1	NA	19	TRBV10-3	TRBJ2-1	CAISDSRRASGQGPNEQFF	TGTGCCATCAGTGATTCCCGGCGAGCGTCGGGACAGGGTCCCAATGAGCAGTTCTTC
TRBD1	NA	16	TRBV11-3	TRBJ2-2	CASSLGDRGDTGELFF	TGTGCCAGCAGCTTGGGGGACAGGGGGGACACCGGGGAGCTGTTTTTT
TRBD1	NA	16	TRBV15	TRBJ1-4	CATSSQTGARDEKLFF	TGTGCCACCAGCAGCCAGACAGGGGCGAGGGATGAAAAACTGTTTTTT
TRBD2	NA	16	TRBV4-1	TRBJ2-1	CASSQPTSGRNREQFF	TGCGCCAGCAGCCAACCGACTAGCGGGAGGAACCGTGAGCAGTTCTTC
NA	few	13	TRBV5-4	TRBJ2-7	CASSLDQNYEQYF	TGTGCCAGCAGCTTGGACCAGAACTACGAGCAGTACTTC
NA	NA	13	TRBV2	TRBJ2-3	CASSDRFADTQYF	TGTGCCAGCAGTGACAGATTCGCAGATACGCAGTATTTT
NA	NA	15	TRBV9	TRBJ1-1	CASSPISTVNTEAFF	TGTGCCAGCAGCCCAATCTCGACTGTGAACACTGAAGCTTTCTTT
TRBD1	NA	13	TRBV6-5	TRBJ1-5	CASGSAGGQPQHF	TGTGCCAGCGGCTCGGCAGGGGGTCAGCCCCAGCATTTT
NA	NA	13	TRBV5-1	TRBJ2-7	CASSLRMESEQYF	TGCGCCAGCAGCTTGCGGATGGAGTCCGAGCAGTACTTC
NA	NA	13	TRBV2	TRBJ2-5	CATHRDPQETQYF	TGTGCCACCCACAGGGATCCCCAAGAGACCCAGTACTTC
NA	NA	14	TRBV4-2	TRBJ2-7	CASSLSFSDYEQYF	TGTGCCAGCAGCCTCTCCTTTAGCGACTACGAGCAGTACTTC
NA	NA	14	TRBV5-1	TRBJ1-2	CASSGPTNNYGYTF	TGCGCCAGCAGCGGTCCTACCAATAACTATGGCTACACCTTC
NA	NA	18	TRBV21-1	TRBJ1-5	CASSMVPGEPLWNQPQHF	TGTGCCAGCAGCATGGTGCCAGGGGAGCCCCTTTGGAATCAGCCCCAGCATTTT
NA	few	14	TRBV12-5	TRBJ1-1	CASGLEVLSTEAFF	TGTGCTAGTGGTTTAGAGGTTTTGAGCACTGAAGCTTTCTTT
NA	NA	13	TRBV5-1	TRBJ2-5	CASSLQTEETQYF	TGCGCCAGCAGCTTGCAGACAGAAGAGACCCAGTACTTC
NA	few	12	TRBV11-3	TRBJ2-3	CASSLYQDTQYF	TGTGCCAGCAGCCTATACCAAGATACGCAGTATTTT
NA	NA	14	TRBV27	TRBJ2-2	CASKQGVNTGELFF	TGTGCCAGCAAACAGGGTGTCAACACCGGGGAGCTGTTTTTT
TRBD2	NA	16	TRBV25-1	TRBJ2-3	CASSPPGLAGGDTQYF	TGTGCCAGCAGTCCTCCAGGACTAGCGGGTGGCGATACGCAGTATTTT
NA	NA	15	TRBV2	TRBJ2-1	CASSAPGRSYNEQFF	TGTGCCAGCAGCGCCCCAGGGAGGTCGTACAATGAGCAGTTCTTC
TRBD2	NA	16	TRBV3-1/TRBV3-2	TRBJ2-1	CASSPGGSGRLDEQFF	TGTGCCAGCAGCCCAGGAGGTAGCGGGAGGTTGGATGAGCAGTTCTTC
TRBD2	NA	14	TRBV5-4	TRBJ2-3	CASSSRGEGDTQYF	TGTGCCAGCAGCTCCCGAGGGGAGGGAGATACGCAGTATTTT
NA	NA	14	TRBV18	TRBJ2-7	CASSPGQYSYEQYF	TGTGCCAGCTCACCAGGACAATACTCCTACGAGCAGTACTTC
NA	NA	15	TRBV5-1	TRBJ1-2	CASSLSHGSEYGYTF	TGCGCCAGCAGCTTGAGTCATGGCAGCGAATATGGCTACACCTTC
TRBD1	NA	15	TRBV5-5	TRBJ2-1	CASSSGQGSYNEQFF	TGTGCCAGCAGCTCGGGACAGGGGTCGTACAATGAGCAGTTCTTC
NA	NA	16	TRBV1	TRBJ2-1	CTSSQESSVSYNEQFF	TGCACCAGCAGCCAAGAGTCTAGCGTCTCCTACAATGAGCAGTTCTTC
TRBD1	NA	17	TRBV19	TRBJ1-1	CASSIGWGQGALTEAFF	TGTGCCAGTAGTATAGGGTGGGGACAGGGGGCATTAACTGAAGCTTTCTTT
NA	NA	13	TRBV6-5	TRBJ1-4	CARTGMGDEKLFF	TGTGCCAGAACAGGGATGGGCGATGAAAAACTGTTTTTT
NA	NA	19	TRBV4-2	TRBJ1-6	CASSQAINRDTRYNSPLHF	TGTGCCAGCAGCCAAGCTATAAACCGGGACACAAGATATAATTCACCCCTCCACTTT
NA	NA	12	TRBV6-5	TRBJ2-3	CASIDSSDTQYF	TGTGCCAGCATCGACAGTTCAGATACGCAGTATTTT
TRBD2	NA	13	TRBV5-4	TRBJ2-2	CASSRGDYGELFF	TGTGCCAGCAGCCGGGGGGATTACGGGGAGCTGTTTTTT
TRBD1	NA	13	TRBV7-8	TRBJ2-7	CASSLDRTYEQYF	TGTGCCAGCAGCCTGGACAGGACCTACGAGCAGTACTTC
NA	NA	16	TRBV23-1	TRBJ1-3	CASSHPRPYSGNTIYF	TGCGCCAGCAGTCACCCTAGGCCCTACTCTGGAAACACCATATATTTT
TRBD1	NA	16	TRBV15	TRBJ1-5	CATSRYRQGQGQPQHF	TGTGCCACCAGCAGATACCGACAGGGCCAGGGTCAGCCCCAGCATTTT
NA	NA	13	TRBV2	TRBJ2-7	CASSERRTYEQYF	TGTGCCAGCAGTGAGAGGCGGACTTACGAGCAGTACTTC
NA	NA	14	TRBV27	TRBJ2-1	CASRAGTLYNEQFF	TGTGCCAGCAGGGCCGGGACACTTTACAATGAGCAGTTCTTC
TRBD2	NA	14	TRBV2	TRBJ2-5	CASSWTSGRSPQYF	TGTGCCAGCAGCTGGACTAGCGGGAGGTCCCCACAGTACTTC
NA	NA	14	TRBV15	TRBJ1-5	CATSRDQGMEPQHF	TGTGCCACCAGCAGAGATCAGGGGATGGAGCCCCAGCATTTT
NA	NA	11	TRBV7-9	TRBJ2-2	CAVYDTGELFF	TGTGCTGTTTATGACACCGGGGAGCTGTTTTTT
NA	few	15	TRBV4-1	TRBJ2-7	CASSQAGTAGYEQYF	TGCGCCAGCAGCCAAGCCGGGACTGCGGGCTACGAGCAGTACTTC
TRBD2	NA	15	TRBV5-1	TRBJ2-5	CASSLMSGGQETQYF	TGCGCCAGCAGCTTGATGAGCGGGGGCCAAGAGACCCAGTACTTC
NA	NA	14	TRBV7-9	TRBJ2-5	CASREAGERETQYF	TGTGCCAGCAGGGAGGCAGGGGAGAGGGAGACCCAGTACTTC
TRBD1	once	14	TRBV2	TRBJ1-6	CASRKGQDNSPLHF	TGTGCCAGCAGGAAGGGACAGGATAATTCACCCCTCCACTTT
TRBD2	NA	15	TRBV3-1/TRBV3-2	TRBJ2-7	CASSQGTSGSYEQYF	TGTGCCAGCAGCCAAGGGACTAGCGGGAGCTACGAGCAGTACTTC
NA	few	11	TRBV7-9	TRBJ2-7	CASSLEGQPYF	TGTGCCAGCAGCTTAGAGGGGCAACCGTACTTC